This TCR beta chain stems from a study of graft-versus-host responses after intestinal transplantation (dated by TCRdb to the early 2020s). As for the study more broadly: Multivisceral, liver-intestinal, or isolated intestinal transplants were received by the recipients. Every recipient was given anti-thymocyte globulin induction, followed by approximately 3 years of maintenance tacrolimus and steroids. After intestinal transplantation, graft-versus-host and host-versus-graft alloreactive T cell clones were followed in the graft, circulation and bone marrow using bulk TCR-beta CDR3 sequencing. Alloreactive clones were identified by sequencing pre-transplant mixed lymphocyte reaction products and comparing these products with unstimulated pre-transplant donor and recipient T cells. The cohort enrolled some 23 intestinal transplant recipients including one retransplant, and 3 patients lacking pretransplant specimens were excluded. Donor T cell macrochimerism was defined as a peak of at least 4% donor T cells among recipient peripheral blood mononuclear cells. Rather than being sequenced by the commercial service, samples from a few later patients were sequenced in-house on an Illumina MiSeq and processed with MiXCR.

Points on this clone: Its specific antigen is unknown. No base-level quality is on record; no much larger clone is a single base apart.

The paper's findings and limits, for the study overall: Peak levels of circulating GvH clones were associated with declines in HvG clones early after transplant. Conclusions were limited by the relatively low number and heterogeneity of intestinal transplant patients. In patients with donor T cell macrochimerism, the allografts had high GvH to HvG T cell clonal ratios. GvH clones were detected in recipient bone marrow, and some of these GvH clones were observed earlier in ileal mucosa or blood, consistent with an intestinal mucosal origin.

The time point label here, explained by the study, means: cells obtained before transplantation from donor or recipient. CD3+CD4+ and CD3+CD8+ populations were FACS-sorted from unstimulated pre-transplant donor and recipient cells taken from spleen or lymph nodes. The library was made by the immunoSEQ multiplex PCR assay. For most patients, genomic DNA was isolated using the Qiagen DNeasy Blood and Tissue Kit and was shipped frozen to Adaptive Biotechnologies for TCR sequencing. Adaptive Biotechnologies carried out high-throughput TCR-beta CDR3 sequencing of genomic DNA for most patients. The paper's processing steps were these. Adaptive's ImmunoSEQ software supplied the TCR sequencing data for about 18 patients, while MiXCR and VDJtools were used to process a few other patients. To correct CD4 versus CD8 sorting errors, any sequence found in both subsets at a frequency ratio below 5:1 was removed. CDR3 nucleotide sequences shared between donor and recipient were removed because their origin could not be assigned. At least 2-fold expansion over unstimulated cells and a minimum CFSE-low frequency of 0.002% (template counts) or 0.001% (read counts) were required for clones to be classified as alloreactive. Clones were considered mappable if detected in sequenced pre-transplant spleen, lymph node, or MLR CFSE-low populations of the donor or recipient. Cumulative frequency of alloreactive clones was calculated as a percentage of all sequences weighted by copy number. TCRdb re-hosts the immuneACCESS table, in-frame sequences only. Its copies lack some clones; in the studies checked, an unresolved V gene accounts for under half of them, and the cause for the rest is not known. V and J calls and clone size are as listed in that table; D and trimming were resolved from the DNA. This sample is represented by 90,000 or so clones; around 84% of them were singletons. Jointly, the top ten make up 0.65% to 0.95% of the sample.

From its cysteine to its phenylalanine, the CDR3 spans 15 amino acids. Just the 45-base CDR3 DNA is kept, in frame starting at base 1. Trimming removed 2 bases from V and 6 bases from J; the gene matches leave 7 bases unexplained. According to the germline V gene (reference sequence), CDR1 reads SGHNT and CDR2 reads YYREEE. The specimen was unstimulated CD4+ T cells sorted from spleen or lymph node cells, collected before intestinal transplant. This TCR came from a human donor who received an intestinal transplant. In this chain, TRBV5-4 is recombined with TRBJ2-2, with 7 bases aligning to TRBD2. The CDR3 region: CASSFRQRGSGELFF. The nucleotide sequence reads as follows: TGTGCCAGCAGCTTTAGGCAGCGGGGCTCCGGGGAGCTGTTTTTT.